This is a list of T cell receptor beta chains from one sample in a study of cytomegalovirus exposure and HLA in healthy donors. Clones were sequenced by immunoSEQ multiplex PCR, and TCRdb holds only the in-frame ones, with some missing. This sample's table reports some 70,000 clones. Sequenced: PBMCs. Receptors originate from a man in his forties in good health and CMV-seronegative. Both conserved end residues are part of each CDR3. The D gene is left open where the match is weak. A clone size is listed for some rows: how often the clone was seen (once, few, many), or a class if it is expanded.

v_call	cdr3_length	clone_size	d_call	j_call	cdr3_aa	cdr3_nt
TRBV11-2	14	NA	NA	TRBJ2-7	CASSLVGYSYEQYF	TGTGCCAGCAGCTTAGTCGGGTACTCCTACGAGCAGTACTTC
TRBV9	16	NA	NA	TRBJ1-4	CASSPQTSSGAEKLFF	TGTGCCAGCAGCCCCCAGACGAGCAGTGGAGCGGAAAAACTGTTTTTT
TRBV19	14	NA	NA	TRBJ2-7	CASSIESGAYEQYF	TGTGCCAGTAGTATAGAATCCGGTGCCTACGAGCAGTACTTC
TRBV10-3	11	NA	NA	TRBJ2-7	CAISELEEQYF	TGTGCCATCAGTGAGCTAGAAGAGCAGTACTTC
TRBV2	13	NA	NA	TRBJ1-2	CASSTGNNYGYTF	TGTGCCAGCAGCACAGGGAATAACTATGGCTACACCTTC
TRBV27	16	NA	NA	TRBJ2-1	CASSLSTLGLNNEQFF	TGTGCCAGCAGTTTATCCACCCTGGGACTGAACAATGAGCAGTTCTTC
TRBV5-1	17	NA	NA	TRBJ1-6	CASSLGPRDFSDSPLHF	TGCGCCAGCAGCTTGGGACCGCGGGACTTTAGTGATTCACCCCTCCACTTT
TRBV7-9	18	NA	TRBD2	TRBJ2-1	CASSLGTSGAFDYNEQFF	TGTGCCAGCAGCCTAGGGACTAGCGGGGCCTTTGACTACAATGAGCAGTTCTTC
TRBV25-1	15	NA	TRBD2	TRBJ2-3	CASSGTLAGTPGQYF	TGTGCCAGCAGTGGAACTCTAGCGGGCACCCCTGGGCAGTATTTT
TRBV10-2	11	NA	NA	TRBJ1-6	CASSGGVPLHF	TGCGCCAGCAGTGGGGGGGTGCCCCTCCACTTT
TRBV6-1	14	NA	NA	TRBJ1-5	CASRPGQNNQPQHF	TGTGCCAGCAGACCCGGACAGAACAATCAGCCCCAGCATTTT
TRBV5-1	14	medium-sized	TRBD1	TRBJ1-4	CASQRTGGVEKLFF	TGCGCCAGCCAGAGGACAGGGGGCGTTGAAAAACTGTTTTTT
TRBV6-1	15	NA	NA	TRBJ1-2	CASRLRAPGEGGYTF	TGTGCCAGCAGACTGAGGGCCCCCGGGGAAGGTGGCTACACCTTC
TRBV5-8	14	NA	TRBD1	TRBJ1-6	CASSYRGGNSPLHF	TGTGCCAGCAGCTACAGGGGCGGGAACTCACCCCTCCACTTT
TRBV10-1	14	NA	TRBD2	TRBJ2-1	CASSDSGGVTQQFF	TGCGCCAGCAGTGATAGCGGGGGGGTAACCCAGCAGTTCTTC
TRBV7-8	15	NA	TRBD1	TRBJ2-1	CASSAGTGYGNEQFF	TGTGCCAGCAGCGCCGGGACAGGGTACGGCAATGAGCAGTTCTTC
TRBV5-1	15	NA	NA	TRBJ1-5	CASSRAGGWDQPQHF	TGCGCCAGCAGCCGGGCCGGGGGTTGGGATCAGCCCCAGCATTTT
TRBV29-1	13	NA	NA	TRBJ1-5	CSVGTQAGQPQHF	TGCAGCGTTGGGACCCAAGCGGGTCAGCCCCAGCATTTT
TRBV4-3	14	NA	NA	TRBJ1-3	CASSQTQEGNTIYF	TGCGCCAGCAGCCAGACACAAGAGGGAAACACCATATATTTT
TRBV19	13	NA	NA	TRBJ2-5	CASSGSSSETQYF	TGTGCCAGTAGTGGGTCTAGCTCGGAGACCCAGTACTTC
TRBV21-1	13	NA	NA	TRBJ1-5	CASSKGGNQPQHF	TGTGCCAGCAGCAAGGGGGGTAATCAGCCCCAGCATTTT
TRBV5-8	15	NA	TRBD1	TRBJ2-3	CASSLGQGAADTQYF	TGTGCCAGCAGCTTGGGACAGGGGGCTGCAGATACGCAGTATTTT
TRBV15	17	NA	TRBD2	TRBJ2-7	CATSEARGLAGTYEQYF	TGTGCCACCAGCGAGGCCCGGGGACTAGCGGGGACCTACGAGCAGTACTTC
TRBV18	14	NA	NA	TRBJ2-1	CASSPPGENNEQFF	TGTGCCAGCTCACCACCCGGGGAGAACAATGAGCAGTTCTTC
TRBV28	17	NA	TRBD1	TRBJ1-4	CASSLLEGGTGNEKLFF	TGTGCCAGCAGTTTATTAGAAGGGGGGACAGGGAATGAAAAACTGTTTTTT
TRBV18	14	NA	TRBD1	TRBJ1-4	CASSEGTGNEKLFF	TGTGCCAGCTCGGAGGGGACAGGGAATGAAAAACTGTTTTTT
TRBV6-1	13	NA	NA	TRBJ2-1	CASSLDSYNEQFF	TGTGCCAGCAGTTTAGATTCCTACAATGAGCAGTTCTTC
TRBV5-6	14	NA	TRBD1	TRBJ1-4	CASTLRGTAEKLFF	TGTGCCAGCACCTTGCGCGGGACAGCTGAAAAACTGTTTTTT
TRBV5-6	16	NA	NA	TRBJ1-5	CASSFGGAQSNQPQHF	TGTGCCAGCAGCTTTGGGGGGGCGCAGAGCAATCAGCCCCAGCATTTT
TRBV27	14	NA	TRBD2	TRBJ2-1	CASSLRGRYNEQFF	TGTGCCAGCAGTTTGCGCGGGAGGTACAATGAGCAGTTCTTC
TRBV18	14	NA	NA	TRBJ2-7	CASSQRTGLDEQYF	TGTGCCAGCTCACAGCGAACAGGTTTAGACGAGCAGTACTTC
TRBV11-2	14	NA	NA	TRBJ2-3	CASSDRLVTDTQYF	TGTGCCAGCAGCGACAGACTAGTTACAGATACGCAGTATTTT
TRBV7-9	15	NA	NA	TRBJ2-2	CASSPMAGVTGELFF	TGTGCCAGCAGTCCGATGGCAGGGGTGACCGGGGAGCTGTTTTTT
TRBV6-5	14	NA	TRBD1	TRBJ1-4	CASSKDRVSWKLFF	TGTGCCAGCAGCAAAGACAGGGTATCGTGGAAACTGTTTTTT
TRBV7-9	12	NA	NA	TRBJ1-6	CASSLNNSPLHF	TGTGCCAGCAGCCTTAATAATTCACCCCTCCACTTT
TRBV19	14	NA	TRBD1	TRBJ2-2	CATSQGANTGELFF	TGTGCCACCTCCCAGGGGGCGAACACCGGGGAGCTGTTTTTT
TRBV7-2	18	NA	TRBD2	TRBJ2-3	CASSLGSLAGASTDTQYF	TGTGCCAGCAGCTTAGGATCCCTAGCGGGGGCTAGCACAGATACGCAGTATTTT
TRBV5-1	15	NA	TRBD1	TRBJ2-7	CASSSRDRGLYEQYF	TGCGCCAGCAGCTCCCGGGACAGGGGGCTCTACGAGCAGTACTTC
TRBV4-3	13	NA	NA	TRBJ2-7	CASSGQISYEQYF	TGCGCCAGCAGTGGACAGATATCCTACGAGCAGTACTTC
TRBV9	17	NA	TRBD2	TRBJ2-1	CASSVSSGTSSYNEQFF	TGTGCCAGCAGCGTCTCTAGCGGCACGAGCTCCTACAATGAGCAGTTCTTC
TRBV7-2	14	NA	TRBD1	TRBJ1-2	CASSLRGTEGGYTF	TGTGCCAGCAGCTTACGAGGGACAGAAGGGGGCTACACCTTC
TRBV12-5	17	NA	NA	TRBJ1-4	CASGLRQASFDNEKLFF	TGTGCTAGTGGTTTACGACAGGCCAGCTTTGATAATGAAAAACTGTTTTTT
TRBV28	15	NA	TRBD1	TRBJ2-3	CASSLQGARTDTQYF	TGTGCCAGCAGTTTACAGGGGGCGCGCACAGATACGCAGTATTTT
TRBV6-5	15	NA	TRBD2	TRBJ2-7	CASSPLAGQSYEQYF	TGTGCCAGCAGTCCCTTAGCGGGACAATCCTACGAGCAGTACTTC
TRBV10-3	13	NA	NA	TRBJ2-3	CAGRGTSTDTQYF	TGTGCCGGCAGGGGGACTAGCACAGATACGCAGTATTTT
TRBV4-1	16	NA	TRBD1	TRBJ1-2	CASSQEDRGRDYGYTF	TGCGCCAGCAGCCAGGAGGACAGGGGGCGCGACTATGGCTACACCTTC
TRBV28	18	NA	TRBD1	TRBJ2-7	CASSSPWGPGTGADEQYF	TGTGCCAGCAGCTCGCCGTGGGGTCCCGGGACAGGGGCCGACGAGCAGTACTTC
TRBV7-2	18	NA	TRBD2	TRBJ2-1	CASSLRTSGNPKDNEQFF	TGTGCCAGCAGCTTACGGACTAGCGGAAATCCTAAGGACAATGAGCAGTTCTTC
TRBV27	15	NA	TRBD2	TRBJ2-1	CASSSLAGGYNEQFF	TGTGCCAGCAGTTCCTTAGCGGGGGGGTACAATGAGCAGTTCTTC
TRBV10-3	17	NA	TRBD2	TRBJ2-3	CAISEVLAGRWGDTQYF	TGTGCCATCAGTGAAGTCTTAGCGGGAAGGTGGGGAGATACGCAGTATTTT
TRBV11-3	14	NA	TRBD2	TRBJ2-7	CASSVSGRPYEQYF	TGTGCCAGCAGCGTTAGCGGGAGGCCTTACGAGCAGTACTTC
TRBV19	15	medium-sized	TRBD1	TRBJ1-1	CASSIGPGGESEAFF	TGTGCCAGTAGTATAGGTCCAGGGGGCGAATCTGAAGCTTTCTTT
TRBV5-1	16	NA	TRBD1	TRBJ1-2	CASSLDTSGTGAGYTF	TGCGCCAGCAGCTTGGATACTTCCGGGACAGGGGCGGGCTACACCTTC
TRBV5-6	16	NA	NA	TRBJ2-3	CASSSPVGGVTDTQYF	TGTGCCAGCAGCTCCCCTGTCGGGGGTGTAACAGATACGCAGTATTTT
TRBV10-3	17	NA	TRBD1	TRBJ1-1	CAISEDGNRGLNTEAFF	TGTGCCATCAGTGAGGATGGAAACAGGGGACTGAACACTGAAGCTTTCTTT